The 26 T cell receptor beta chains given below trace back to one sample, sequenced in a study of Tregs in tolerant kidney transplant recipients. Clones were sequenced by immunoSEQ multiplex PCR, and TCRdb holds only the in-frame ones, with some missing. The repertoire holds around 86,000 clones, with around nine tenths as singletons. The nonmyeloablative bone marrow transplants came from related graft donors, with transient mixed chimerism. This specimen consisted of CD4+ T cells from blood (PBMCs), obtained 24 months after the transplant. These receptors were taken from a human patient who received a combined kidney and bone marrow transplant. The T cells may come from the graft donor.

The rearrangement uses TRBV19 and TRBJ1-2, with D possibly matching TRBD1 (5 bases). This CDR3 contains 13 residues. Trimming pared 9 bases from V and 0 bases from J, leaving 11 bases between. Germline CDR1 LNHDA, CDR2 SQIVND (reference sequence). DNA of the CDR3: TGTGCCAGCGCACGACAGACTAACTATGGCTACACCTTC. It yields the protein CASARQTNYGYTF.

CDR3 protein: CAISDSTGDQPQHF. For the CDR3, the DNA is TGTGCCATCAGTGATAGTACAGGGGATCAGCCCCAGCATTTT. This rearrangement joins TRBV10-3 to TRBJ1-5, with 7 bases matching TRBD1. The CDR3 length is 14 residues. The germline CDR1 and CDR2 sequences are ENHRY and SYGVKD. V trimming: 3 bases; J trimming: 5 bases; junction bases outside the gene matches: 4.

The chain employs TRBV7-2 and TRBJ1-2; 11 nucleotides match TRBD1. Germline V gene data show CDR1 as SGHTA and CDR2 as FQGNSA. The CDR3 spans 14 residues. V shed 5 bases, J shed 5 bases, and the junction held 4 bases outside the gene matches. CDR3 coding DNA: TGTGCCAGCAGCCGGACAGGGGGCGCTTATGGCTACACCTTC. As protein: CASSRTGGAYGYTF.

The rearrangement joins TRBV18 to TRBJ1-2, with 7 nucleotides matching TRBD1. The germline V gene encodes CDR1 KGHSH and CDR2 LQKENI. Trimming cost V 1 base and J 0 bases; bases outside gene matches: 5. The CDR3 loop spans 16 amino acids. The CDR3 bases are TGTGCCAGCTCACCACTGACAGGGTCTTCTAACTATGGCTACACCTTC. This translates into CASSPLTGSSNYGYTF.

Concerning this clone itself: This sample also contains other DNA sequences that code for the same CDR3. Here the CDR3 reads CASSHSRDYNSPLHF. The DNA for the CDR3 is TGTGCCAGCAGCCACTCCCGGGACTATAATTCACCCCTCCACTTT. The rearrangement links TRBV14 to TRBJ1-6; D is unclear. Trimming removed 3 bases at V and 3 bases at J, with 9 bases between. This CDR3 spans 15 amino acids. The germline V gene encodes CDR1 SGHDN and CDR2 FVKESK.

The V gene is TRBV9, the J gene TRBJ2-2, with 10 bases identical to TRBD2. The CDR3 loop spans 17 amino acids. Germline CDR1 is SGDLS and CDR2 is YYNGEE. V lost 1 base to trimming and J lost 4 bases; unmatched junction nucleotides: 7. The chain's CDR3 is CASSVSPRLAGTGELFF. The DNA for the CDR3 is TGTGCCAGCAGCGTATCCCCCCGACTAGCGGGCACCGGGGAGCTGTTTTTT.

This clone was observed a handful of times. The chain links TRBV2 to TRBJ1-1, with TRBD1 identical over 7 bases. CDR1 is SNHLY, CDR2 FYNNEI, per germline. With V trimmed by 6 bases and J by 9 bases, 4 bases remained unmatched. The CDR3 runs to 11 residues. CDR3 bases: TGTGCCAGCAGGAGGGACAGCAAAGCTTTCTTT. Protein: CASRRDSKAFF.

The chain has TRBV19 and TRBJ2-1, with D maybe TRBD2 (6 bases). The germline gives CDR1 LNHDA, CDR2 SQIVND (reference sequence). CDR3 length: 14 amino acids. V was cut by 7 bases and J by 5 bases, with 15 bases left in between. The CDR3 reads CASTIGGANNEQFF. The CDR3 DNA reads TGTGCCAGTACAATCGGCGGGGCGAACAATGAGCAGTTCTTC.

The CDR3 sequence is CSVPGHDTQYF. The CDR3 nucleotides are TGCAGCGTTCCGGGACACGATACGCAGTATTTT. The rearrangement uses TRBV29-1 and TRBJ2-3, with a possible D match to TRBD1 (6 bases). The CDR3 spans 11 residues. Germline V gene sequence: CDR1 SQVTM, CDR2 ANQGSEA. V lost 5 bases and J 6 bases, leaving 9 bases between the germline ends.

The rearrangement links TRBV4-3 to TRBJ2-7; 8 nucleotides line up with TRBD1. The ends lost 1 base at V and 3 bases at J; junction bases unmatched: 5. Germline CDR1 LGHNA, CDR2 YSLEER. The length of the CDR3 is 15 residues. This CDR3 reads CASSQVATGGYEQYF. The CDR3 DNA sequence: TGCGCCAGCAGCCAAGTCGCTACAGGGGGCTACGAGCAGTACTTC.

This chain uses TRBV6-5 with TRBJ1-6; D call uncertain. Germline V gives CDR1 MNHEY, CDR2 SVGAGI. The CDR3 spans 12 residues. The V gene lost 6 bases and the J gene lost 8 bases, with 8 bases spanning the gap. CDR3 in amino acids: CASRRADSPLHF. The CDR3 region has the DNA TGTGCCAGCAGGCGCGCCGATTCACCCCTCCACTTT.

The V and J genes are TRBV19 and TRBJ2-1; possibly TRBD2 for D (5 bases). Germline lookup yields CDR1 LNHDA and CDR2 SQIVND (reference sequence). This CDR3 is 22 amino acids long. Trimming pared 0 bases from V and 0 bases from J, leaving 27 bases between. The CDR3 region has the DNA TGTGCCAGTAGTATAGATAAACCCCGTTTTAGTATAGAGCGGATCTCCTACAATGAGCAGTTCTTC. Translating it yields CASSIDKPRFSIERISYNEQFF.

This clone was seen a few times. The chain carries TRBV7-2 and TRBJ1-2; D unresolved. In germline, CDR1 is SGHTA, CDR2 FQGNSA. CDR3 size: 13 residues. V lost 4 bases to trimming and J lost 2 bases, with 8 bases between them. The CDR3 coding sequence is TGTGCCAGCAGCTCGGCCGGGAACTATGGCTACACCTTC. Protein product: CASSSAGNYGYTF.

The chain is built from TRBV9 and TRBJ1-1, with D uncertain. Germline CDR1 reads SGDLS; CDR2 reads YYNGEE. The CDR3 extends over 14 amino acids. V lost 4 bases to trimming and J lost 5 bases, with 15 bases between them. The CDR3 loop reads CASSPRTAGTEAFF. CDR3 in DNA: TGTGCCAGCAGCCCTAGGACGGCGGGGACTGAAGCTTTCTTT. Complete variable domain (other parts from reference TRBV9 and TRBJ1-1): DSGVTQTPKHLITATGQRVTLRCSPRSGDLSVYWYQQSLDQGLQFLIQYYNGEERAKGNILERFSAQQFPDLHSELNLSSLELGDSALYFCASSPRTAGTEAFFGQGTRLTVV.

The DNA of the CDR3 is TGTGCCAGTGAGAGGACAGGGTTTGGCAATCAGCCCCAGCATTTT. Translated, it gives CASERTGFGNQPQHF. This sequence joins TRBV19 and TRBJ1-5; TRBD1 agrees at 8 bases. CDR1 LNHDA and CDR2 SQIVND come from the germline V gene (reference sequence). This CDR3 comprises 15 residues. V dropped 8 bases and J dropped 2; count of bases not matched to a gene: 8.

The table lists this clone with a count of one. The J gene is TRBJ2-7, the V gene TRBV5-1, with 8 bases aligning to TRBD2. Losses at the gene ends were 4 bases for V and 2 bases for J; bases not matched to a gene: 8. Germline CDR1 SGHRS, CDR2 YFSETQ. The CDR3 has 15 amino acids. CDR3 nucleotide sequence: TGCGCCAGCAGCCGTCAAGCGGGGGCCGCCTACGAGCAGTACTTC. As protein: CASSRQAGAAYEQYF.

The chain links TRBV15 to TRBJ2-6; D uncertain. This CDR3 region has 15 residues. CDR1 LNHNV and CDR2 YYDKDF come from the germline V gene (reference sequence). Trimming shortened V by 1 base and J by 2 bases, and 6 bases separated the two germline ends. In nucleotides, the CDR3 is TGTGCCACCAGCAGAGTTTTAACTGGGGCCAACGTCCTGACTTTC. Amino acids: CATSRVLTGANVLTF.

The chain is built from TRBV7-2 and TRBJ2-7, with unresolved D. V was clipped by 4 bases and J by 3 bases, with 13 bases between them. The CDR3 has 14 amino acids. Per the germline V gene, CDR1 is SGHTA and CDR2 is FQGNSA. The CDR3 DNA reads as TGTGCCAGCAGCTCCCCCCCGCCCGGCTACGAGCAGTACTTC. This translates into CASSSPPPGYEQYF.

Only a few counts were recorded for this clone. The chain is built from TRBV5-6 and TRBJ1-4; the D gene is possibly TRBD1 (6 bases). Looked up from germline, CDR1 is SGHDT and CDR2 is YYEEEE. The CDR3 runs 16 residues. Trimming stripped 4 bases from V and 8 bases from J, with 21 bases between. The CDR3 protein is CASSIPHREIGEKLFF. CDR3 DNA: TGTGCCAGCAGCATACCTCACAGGGAAATAGGCGAAAAACTGTTTTTT.

A few counts support this clone. The chain couples TRBV5-1 to TRBJ2-7, with D unclear. The CDR3 runs to 14 residues. The germline V and J ends were trimmed by 4 bases and 2 bases, with 13 bases remaining between them. CDR1 and CDR2 from the germline V gene are SGHRS and YFSETQ. The CDR3 DNA is TGCGCCAGCAGCGGGTTTCAGGATCCCTACGAGCAGTACTTC. It yields the protein CASSGFQDPYEQYF.

V is TRBV11-1 and J is TRBJ2-1, with 14 bases that match TRBD2. This CDR3 has 18 residues. CDR1 and CDR2 (germline): SGHAT, FQDESV (reference sequence). V lost 4 bases, J lost 7 bases, and 12 bases stayed unmatched. The CDR3 DNA reads TGTGCCAGCAGCTGGGTCCCGGGACTAGCGGGAGCGGTGAATGAGCAGTTCTTC. It codes for CASSWVPGLAGAVNEQFF. The variable domain in full, completed from reference TRBV11-1 and TRBJ2-1, reads EAEVAQSPRYKITEKSQAVAFWCDPISGHATLYWYRQILGQGPELLVQFQDESVVDDSQLPKDRFSAERLKGVDSTLKIQPAELGDSAMYLCASSWVPGLAGAVNEQFFGPGTRLTVL.

V usage is TRBV28 and J usage is TRBJ2-3; 9 nucleotides align to TRBD2. V lost 6 bases, J lost 6 bases, and 10 bases stayed unmatched. Germline V gene sequence: CDR1 MDHEN, CDR2 SYDVKM. The CDR3 is made up of 15 amino acids. The CDR3 loop reads CASRLAGELRDTQYF. The CDR3 DNA sequence: TGTGCCAGCAGGTTAGCGGGGGAGCTCCGCGATACGCAGTATTTT.

CDR3 region: CASSGSGGTDTQYF. Written as DNA, the CDR3 is TGTGCCAGCAGTGGGTCGGGGGGAACAGATACGCAGTATTTT. The chain links TRBV2 to TRBJ2-3, with 7 bases identical to TRBD2. The length of the CDR3 is 14 residues. The junction had 4 bases not matched to a gene; V was cut back by 4 bases and J by 3 bases. CDR1 and CDR2 from the germline V gene are SNHLY and FYNNEI.

The genes are TRBV23-1 and TRBJ2-7, with D perhaps TRBD2 (7 bases). TRBV23-1 is an ORF for which the function is uncertain. CDR3 length equals 13 residues. With 6 bases removed from V and 1 base from J, the gap between germline ends came to 10 bases. The CDR3 nucleotides are TGCGCCAGCAGAGGGGGGGATTCCTACGAGCAGTACTTC. Translated: CASRGGDSYEQYF.

The chain is built from TRBV5-1 and TRBJ2-3; TRBD1 agrees at 10 bases. The CDR3 consists of 15 residues. The J segment lost 6 bases and the V segment lost 4 bases, leaving 8 bases of the junction unmatched. CDR1 is SGHRS and CDR2 is YFSETQ in the germline V gene. DNA of the CDR3: TGCGCCAGCAGCCACTCCGGGACAGGGGTTGATACGCAGTATTTT. Translation: CASSHSGTGVDTQYF.

V is TRBV6-6 and J is TRBJ2-7, with TRBD1 as a possible D gene (6 bases). The CDR3 loop spans 14 amino acids. Germline assignment: CDR1 MNHNY and CDR2 SVGAGI (reference sequence). Trimming cost V 2 bases and J 4 bases, with 12 bases left between them. The CDR3 reads CASSYRQGKYEQYF. CDR3 DNA: TGTGCCAGCAGTTACCGGCAGGGGAAGTACGAGCAGTACTTC.